Each of the 9 T cell receptor beta chains below was sequenced from the same sample in a study of T cell responses to AZD1222 COVID-19 vaccine. Method: immunoSEQ multiplex PCR; TCRdb's copy keeps in-frame clones and lacks some. The sample carries some 150,000 clones, roughly 93% recorded once. Sample: peripheral blood, taken on day 0 of AZD1222 vaccination. The receptors stem from an adult in good health.

The chain joins TRBV3-1 (or the pseudogene TRBV3-2) to TRBJ1-2; no definite D call. This CDR3 comprises 13 residues. Germline CDR1 is LGHDT and CDR2 is YNNKEL (reference sequence). Trimming removed 4 bases at V and 3 bases at J, with 9 bases between. This CDR3 is CASSLRPDYGYTF. As DNA, the CDR3 is TGTGCCAGCAGCCTACGGCCAGACTATGGCTACACCTTC.

This clone turned up a few times. The chain couples TRBV4-2 to TRBJ1-2; D gene uncertain. The CDR3 extends over 15 amino acids. Germline V CDR1 and CDR2: LGHNA, YNFKEQ. The V end lost 4 bases, the J end lost 4 bases, and 16 bases lay between the germline ends. CDR3 sequence: CASSLRRGVGYGYTF. CDR3 sequence (DNA): TGTGCCAGCAGCCTTCGACGCGGGGTCGGCTATGGCTACACCTTC.

This chain uses TRBV6-5 with TRBJ1-3; possible D gene TRBD1, 5 bases. Trimming removed 6 bases from V and 4 bases from J, with 7 bases in between. The germline V gene has CDR1 MNHEY and CDR2 SVGAGI. The length of the CDR3 is 12 residues. CDR3 nucleotides: TGTGCCAGCAGGGGGCACGGAAACACCATATATTTT. Protein product: CASRGHGNTIYF.

The chain has TRBV11-2 and TRBJ2-7; D gene unclear. The CDR3 is 15 amino acids. Germline V CDR1 and CDR2: SGHAT, FQNNGV. V lost 5 bases and J 1 base, leaving 15 bases between the germline ends. CDR3 in DNA: TGTGCCAGCAGCCTCGAAAGGGTCCCTTCCTACGAGCAGTACTTC. It codes for CASSLERVPSYEQYF.

The chain combines TRBV12-3 or TRBV12-4 with TRBJ1-1, with D tentatively TRBD1 (6 bases). This CDR3 comprises 13 residues. V was trimmed by 3 bases and J by 4 bases, leaving 9 bases between them. This CDR3 reads CASSFAGVTEAFF. CDR3 nucleotide sequence: TGTGCCAGCAGTTTTGCAGGGGTCACTGAAGCTTTCTTT.

The J gene is TRBJ2-7, the V gene TRBV5-1; TRBD1 aligns across 7 bases. Trimming at V came to 4 bases and at J to 4 bases, leaving 5 bases not matched to a gene. This CDR3 is 13 amino acids long. Germline V lookup: CDR1 SGHRS, CDR2 YFSETQ. CDR3 loop: CASSRQGGYEQYF. The CDR3 bases are TGCGCCAGCAGCCGACAGGGTGGTTACGAGCAGTACTTC. Full variable domain (remainder filled in from reference TRBV5-1 and TRBJ2-7): KAGVTQTPRYLIKTRGQQVTLSCSPISGHRSVSWYQQTPGQGLQFLFEYFSETQRNKGNFPGRFSGRQFSNSRSEMNVSTLELGDSALYLCASSRQGGYEQYFGPGTRLTVT.

The genes are TRBV27 and TRBJ1-2, with 7 bases lining up with TRBD1. The germline gives CDR1 MNHEY, CDR2 SMNVEV (reference sequence). V lost 4 bases, J lost 5 bases, and 7 bases stayed unmatched. The CDR3 is 14 residues long. CDR3 protein: CASSSGGSSYGYTF. The CDR3 DNA sequence: TGTGCCAGCAGTTCAGGGGGTTCATCTTATGGCTACACCTTC.

The chain uses TRBV6-5 and TRBJ1-1; a possible D gene is TRBD1 (5 bases). The CDR3 length is 15 residues. Germline V CDR1 and CDR2: MNHEY, SVGAGI. V was pared by 0 bases and J by 1 base, with 9 bases between. The DNA of the CDR3 is TGTGCCAGCAGTTACTCGTGGCAGGGGAACACTGAAGCTTTCTTT. Translating it yields CASSYSWQGNTEAFF.

This chain links TRBV28 with TRBJ1-3; D call uncertain. V was trimmed by 7 bases and J by 6 bases, leaving 10 bases between them. The CDR3 has 12 residues. Germline V gene sequence: CDR1 MDHEN, CDR2 SYDVKM. The CDR3 region has the DNA TGTGCCAGCAAAGAAAGGGAAAACACCATATATTTT. Translated: CASKERENTIYF.